This T cell receptor (beta chain) emerged from a study of T cell changes during pregnancy in multiple sclerosis. The data were produced by immunoSEQ multiplex PCR, yet TCRdb's version contains in-frame clones alone and is incomplete. The repertoire holds 90,000 or so clones, 94% seen once, with more than 1.5% in the top ten. This CDR3 is 15 amino acids long. Germline assignment: CDR1 SGHNT and CDR2 YYREEE (reference sequence). With 3 bases clipped from V and 1 base from J, the junction kept 5 bases outside the gene matches. The specimen was peripheral blood, collected after pregnancy. The V call is TRBV5-4, the J call TRBJ2-7, with TRBD1 matching over 9 bases. The TCR originated in a female donor in good health, enrolled as a control in a pregnancy study. Here the CDR3 reads CASSYGQGPSYEQYF. CDR3 bases: TGTGCCAGCAGCTACGGACAGGGGCCTTCCTACGAGCAGTACTTC.